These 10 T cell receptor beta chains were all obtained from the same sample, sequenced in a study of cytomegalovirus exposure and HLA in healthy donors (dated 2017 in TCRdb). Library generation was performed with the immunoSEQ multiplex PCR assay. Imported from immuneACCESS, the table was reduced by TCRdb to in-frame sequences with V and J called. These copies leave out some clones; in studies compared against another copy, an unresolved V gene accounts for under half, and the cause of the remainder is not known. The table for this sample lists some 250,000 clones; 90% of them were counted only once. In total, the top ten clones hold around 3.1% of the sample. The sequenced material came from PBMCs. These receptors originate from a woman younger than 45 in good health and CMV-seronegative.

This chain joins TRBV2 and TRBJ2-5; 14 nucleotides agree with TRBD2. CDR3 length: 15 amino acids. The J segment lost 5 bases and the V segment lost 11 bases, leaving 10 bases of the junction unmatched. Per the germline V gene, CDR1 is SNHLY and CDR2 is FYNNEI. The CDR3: CASWTSGRLIETQYF. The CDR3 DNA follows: TGTGCCTCGTGGACTAGCGGGAGGTTGATCGAGACCCAGTACTTC.

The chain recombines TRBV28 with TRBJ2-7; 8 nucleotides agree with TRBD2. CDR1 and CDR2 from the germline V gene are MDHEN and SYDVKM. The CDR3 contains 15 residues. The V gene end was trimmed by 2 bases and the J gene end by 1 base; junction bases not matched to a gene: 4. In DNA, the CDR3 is TGTGCCAGCAGTTTAGTCGCTAGCGGGTCCTACGAGCAGTACTTC. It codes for CASSLVASGSYEQYF. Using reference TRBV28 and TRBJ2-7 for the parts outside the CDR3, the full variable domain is DVKVTQSSRYLVKRTGEKVFLECVQDMDHENMFWYRQDPGLGLRLIYFSYDVKMKEKGDIPEGYSVSREKKERFSLILESASTNQTSMYLCASSLVASGSYEQYFGPGTRLTVT.

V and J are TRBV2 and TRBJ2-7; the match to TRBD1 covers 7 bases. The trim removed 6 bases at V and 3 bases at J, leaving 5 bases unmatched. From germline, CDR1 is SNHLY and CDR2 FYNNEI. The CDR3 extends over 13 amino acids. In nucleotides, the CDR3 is TGTGCCAGCAGGCAGGGACAGAACTACGAGCAGTACTTC. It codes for CASRQGQNYEQYF.

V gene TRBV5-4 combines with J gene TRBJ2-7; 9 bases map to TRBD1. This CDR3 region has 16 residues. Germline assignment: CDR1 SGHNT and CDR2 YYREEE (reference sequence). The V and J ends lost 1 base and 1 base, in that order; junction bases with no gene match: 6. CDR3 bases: TGTGCCAGCAGCTTGTCCGGGACAGGGTTTTCCTACGAGCAGTACTTC. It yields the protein CASSLSGTGFSYEQYF.

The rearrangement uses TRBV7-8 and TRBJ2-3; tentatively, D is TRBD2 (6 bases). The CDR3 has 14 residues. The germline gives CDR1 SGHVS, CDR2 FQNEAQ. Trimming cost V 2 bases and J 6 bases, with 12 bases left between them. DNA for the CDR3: TGTGCCAGCAGCTTATACCTAGCGATGGATACGCAGTATTTT. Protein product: CASSLYLAMDTQYF. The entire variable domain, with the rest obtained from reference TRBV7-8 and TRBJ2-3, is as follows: GAGVSQSPRYKVAKRGQDVALRCDPISGHVSLFWYQQALGQGPEFLTYFQNEAQLDKSGLPSDRFFAERPEGSVSTLKIQRTQQEDSAVYLCASSLYLAMDTQYFGPGTRLTVL.

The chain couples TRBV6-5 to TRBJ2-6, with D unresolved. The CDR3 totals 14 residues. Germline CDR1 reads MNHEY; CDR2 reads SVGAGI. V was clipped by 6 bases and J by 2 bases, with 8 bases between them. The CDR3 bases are TGTGCCAGCAGCCAGAGGACTGGGGCCAACGTCCTGACTTTC. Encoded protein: CASSQRTGANVLTF.

CDR3 sequence: CASSSRQGREKLFF. The CDR3 region has the DNA TGTGCCAGCAGCTCCAGACAGGGTCGCGAAAAACTGTTTTTT. This chain joins TRBV11-2 and TRBJ1-4, with 7 bases aligning to TRBD1. Germline CDR1 is SGHAT and CDR2 is FQNNGV. The V and J ends lost 4 bases and 8 bases, in that order; junction bases with no gene match: 7. The CDR3 extends over 14 amino acids.

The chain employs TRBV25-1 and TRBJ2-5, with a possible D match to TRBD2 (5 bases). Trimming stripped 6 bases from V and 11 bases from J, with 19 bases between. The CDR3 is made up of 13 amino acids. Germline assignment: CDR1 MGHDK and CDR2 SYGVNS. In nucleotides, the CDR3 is TGTGCCAGCAGGAGCGAGAGTTTGGGAGAGCAGTACTTC. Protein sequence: CASRSESLGEQYF.

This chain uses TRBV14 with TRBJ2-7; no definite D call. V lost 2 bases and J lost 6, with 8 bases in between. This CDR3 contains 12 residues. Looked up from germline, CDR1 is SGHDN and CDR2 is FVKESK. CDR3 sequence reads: CASSQSFAEQYF. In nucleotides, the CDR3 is TGTGCCAGCAGCCAATCCTTCGCCGAGCAGTACTTC.

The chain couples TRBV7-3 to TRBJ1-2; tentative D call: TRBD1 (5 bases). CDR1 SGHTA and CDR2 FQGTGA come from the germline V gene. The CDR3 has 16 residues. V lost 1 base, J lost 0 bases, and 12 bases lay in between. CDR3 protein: CASSLRDRKTNYGYTF. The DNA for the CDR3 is TGTGCCAGCAGCTTAAGGGACCGGAAAACTAACTATGGCTACACCTTC.